Listed below are T cell receptor beta chains from one sample, sequenced in a study of blood T cell repertoires in COVID-19. The assay was immunoSEQ multiplex PCR, and TCRdb's table has in-frame clones only and misses some. This sample has 110,000 to 150,000 clones, with roughly 80% found just once. Material for sequencing was peripheral blood. The receptor set was obtained from a man in his 70s who had recovered from COVID-19. CDR3s include the opening cysteine and the closing phenylalanine or tryptophan. D genes are given only for firm matches. Only part of the rows carry a size: once, few, many, or a class if the clone is expanded.

DNA | CDR3 | size | D | J | V
TGTGCCAGCAGCCAAGATGAATTTAGGGAGTCGGCTGAAGCTTTCTTT | CASSQDEFRESAEAFF | NA | NA | TRBJ1-1 | TRBV3-1/TRBV3-2
TGTGCCAGCAGCCCCTCTGCGGGAGGTGGGAATGAGCAGTTCTTC | CASSPSAGGGNEQFF | NA | NA | TRBJ2-1 | TRBV21-1
TGTGCTAGTGGACGGGGGACCTCGTCCTACAATGAGCAGTTCTTC | CASGRGTSSYNEQFF | NA | NA | TRBJ2-1 | TRBV12-5
TGTGCCAGCAGCCTGGGACTAACTACCGGGGAGCTGTTTTTT | CASSLGLTTGELFF | NA | TRBD2 | TRBJ2-2 | TRBV7-9
TGCGCCAGCAGCCCGGGGACTTTATACGAGCAGTACTTC | CASSPGTLYEQYF | NA | NA | TRBJ2-7 | TRBV5-1
TGCGCCAGCACCGCGGTCAGCGGGGGTACCGGGGAGCTGTTTTTT | CASTAVSGGTGELFF | NA | TRBD2 | TRBJ2-2 | TRBV5-1
TGTGCCAGCAGCCCCCATAGGGGACTAGCGGGAGATGAGACCCAGTACTTC | CASSPHRGLAGDETQYF | NA | TRBD2 | TRBJ2-5 | TRBV9
TGTGCCAGCAGCCGGAGTGCAGGGGGCGGAGAGACCCAGTACTTC | CASSRSAGGGETQYF | NA | TRBD1 | TRBJ2-5 | TRBV14
TGTGCCAGCAGCACGGGGGGATCTTACTACGAGCAGTACTTC | CASSTGGSYYEQYF | NA | TRBD2 | TRBJ2-7 | TRBV7-9
TGCGCCAGCAGTATCGGACCGGGGGCCGGGGAGCTGTTTTTT | CASSIGPGAGELFF | NA | NA | TRBJ2-2 | TRBV10-1
TGTGCCAGCAGCTTACCCCATGCGGGGGGAAGGGCTTTCTTT | CASSLPHAGGRAFF | few | NA | TRBJ1-1 | TRBV7-9
TGTGCCAGCAGTTTACTCGCTAGCGGGAGTGTCGCCAATGAGCAGTTCTTC | CASSLLASGSVANEQFF | NA | TRBD2 | TRBJ2-1 | TRBV27
TGCAGTGCTAGTTCTAGCTCCTACGAGCAGTACTTC | CSASSSSYEQYF | few | NA | TRBJ2-7 | TRBV20-1
TGTGCCAGCAGTAGGGGCAATAACCCCTATGGCTACACCTTC | CASSRGNNPYGYTF | few | NA | TRBJ1-2 | TRBV27
TGTGCCAGTAGTGCGAAAGCCCAGGGCACCCCCAATGAGCAGTTCTTC | CASSAKAQGTPNEQFF | once | NA | TRBJ2-1 | TRBV19
TGTGCCAGCAGTGAATCTCGCGGACTCTACAATGAGCAGTTCTTC | CASSESRGLYNEQFF | NA | NA | TRBJ2-1 | TRBV25-1
TGTGCCAGCAGGCCTCCCCCTAGTAGACAGGACTATGGCTACACCTTC | CASRPPPSRQDYGYTF | NA | NA | TRBJ1-2 | TRBV2
TGCGCCAGCAGCCAAGGGACTGATCTCAATGAGCAGTTCTTC | CASSQGTDLNEQFF | NA | NA | TRBJ2-1 | TRBV4-1
TGTGCCAGCACCCACGGGGAGGGGGAGACCCAGTACTTC | CASTHGEGETQYF | NA | TRBD2 | TRBJ2-5 | TRBV12-3/TRBV12-4
TGTGCCAGCAGCACACAGGGGATCCAAGAGACCCAGTACTTC | CASSTQGIQETQYF | NA | TRBD1 | TRBJ2-5 | TRBV5-4
TGTGCCAGCAGGGGAGGACTGGCGAACACCGGGGAGCTGTTTTTT | CASRGGLANTGELFF | medium-sized | NA | TRBJ2-2 | TRBV7-9
TGTGCCAGCATGCGGACAGGGACGAACACCGGGGAGCTGTTTTTT | CASMRTGTNTGELFF | NA | TRBD1 | TRBJ2-2 | TRBV2
TGTGCCAGCAGTGAGGGACAGTCTAATGAAAAACTGTTTTTT | CASSEGQSNEKLFF | NA | TRBD1 | TRBJ1-4 | TRBV28
TGTGCCAGTAGTAACCCACAGAGCTCCTACGAGCAGTACTTC | CASSNPQSSYEQYF | NA | NA | TRBJ2-7 | TRBV19
TGTGCCAGCAGCCCCGTCCCGGGACAGAACAATGAGCAGTTCTTC | CASSPVPGQNNEQFF | NA | TRBD1 | TRBJ2-1 | TRBV7-7
TGTGCCAGCAGCTTAGATTGGGGGGGGCCAGAGACCCAGTACTTC | CASSLDWGGPETQYF | NA | NA | TRBJ2-5 | TRBV11-2
TGTGCCAGCAGCTTAAGCTGGGGGCATGAAAAACTGTTTTTT | CASSLSWGHEKLFF | few | NA | TRBJ1-4 | TRBV7-2
TGTGCCAGCAGCTTGGCCGGGGTGAACACTGAAGCTTTCTTT | CASSLAGVNTEAFF | NA | NA | TRBJ1-1 | TRBV7-9
TGTGCCAGCAGCGCCGTACAGGGTGCAAATAATGAAAAACTGTTTTTT | CASSAVQGANNEKLFF | NA | NA | TRBJ1-4 | TRBV7-9
TGTGCCAGCAGCAAAGGAGTAGCGGGACCCTATGGCTACACCTTC | CASSKGVAGPYGYTF | NA | NA | TRBJ1-2 | TRBV21-1
TGTGCCACCCTAGGACTAGCGGGGTTTGGGGAGCAGTTCTTC | CATLGLAGFGEQFF | NA | TRBD2 | TRBJ2-1 | TRBV27
TGTGCCAGCATTGGAGCGGGGTCCGGCTACGAGCAGTACTTC | CASIGAGSGYEQYF | NA | TRBD2 | TRBJ2-7 | TRBV7-2
TGTGCCAGCAGCATGTCGGGACAGGGAGAAAAACTGTTTTTT | CASSMSGQGEKLFF | few | TRBD1 | TRBJ1-4 | TRBV5-4
TGCGCCAGCAGCCTCACGGGGGAGCAGTACTTC | CASSLTGEQYF | NA | NA | TRBJ2-7 | TRBV5-1
TGTGCCAGCAGTGAAGAGAGAGGGGGGGCCCCGCAGTACTTC | CASSEERGGAPQYF | once | NA | TRBJ2-7 | TRBV2
TGTGCCAGCTCACCGGGACTAGCAGATTACGAGCAGTACTTC | CASSPGLADYEQYF | NA | TRBD2 | TRBJ2-7 | TRBV18
TGTGCCATCAGTGAGCGGGAGAGGGCCGAGCAGTACTTC | CAISERERAEQYF | NA | NA | TRBJ2-7 | TRBV10-3
TGCGCCAGCAGCTCAACCCCGACTAGCGGAGAGACCCAGTACTTC | CASSSTPTSGETQYF | NA | TRBD2 | TRBJ2-5 | TRBV5-1
TGTGCCTGGAGTGTACTAACTAGGATGGGTGAGCAGTTCTTC | CAWSVLTRMGEQFF | many | NA | TRBJ2-1 | TRBV30
TGCGCCAGCAGCCAAGAGGGGACCCGGGGGGTGACCCAGTACTTC | CASSQEGTRGVTQYF | NA | TRBD2 | TRBJ2-5 | TRBV4-1
TGCGCCAGCAGCCAGGGGCGGGAGATGACCTACGAGCAGTACTTC | CASSQGREMTYEQYF | NA | TRBD2 | TRBJ2-7 | TRBV4-1
TGTGCCAGCAGCGTAGGCGGGCAGGAGAACAATGAGCAGTTCTTC | CASSVGGQENNEQFF | NA | NA | TRBJ2-1 | TRBV9
TGTGCCTGGAGTGAAGGGGCTAACTATGGCTACACCTTC | CAWSEGANYGYTF | NA | NA | TRBJ1-2 | TRBV30
TGTGCCAGCAGGAGCGTGAACACCGGGGAGCTGTTTTTT | CASRSVNTGELFF | NA | NA | TRBJ2-2 | TRBV7-2
TGTGCCAGCAGTTTTCAATTCGGAAACACCATATATTTT | CASSFQFGNTIYF | NA | NA | TRBJ1-3 | TRBV27
TGCGCCAGCAGTGAGGGGGACAGGGGAGAGCAGTACTTC | CASSEGDRGEQYF | NA | TRBD1 | TRBJ2-7 | TRBV10-1
TGTGCCACCAGTGCCCGGGACAGCCCCACAGATACGCAGTATTTT | CATSARDSPTDTQYF | NA | TRBD1 | TRBJ2-3 | TRBV24-1
TGTGCCAGTAGTATCCCAGGGGGCGAGGAGACCCAGTACTTC | CASSIPGGEETQYF | NA | TRBD1 | TRBJ2-5 | TRBV19
TGCGCCAGCAGCCGAAGCGGGAGTGTAGATACGCAGTATTTT | CASSRSGSVDTQYF | NA | TRBD2 | TRBJ2-3 | TRBV5-1
TGCGCCAGCAGCCAAGGGCTGGCCTACAATGAGCAGTTCTTC | CASSQGLAYNEQFF | NA | NA | TRBJ2-1 | TRBV4-3
TGTGCCAGTAGTACGTGGACAGGGGACGAGCAGTACTTC | CASSTWTGDEQYF | NA | TRBD1 | TRBJ2-7 | TRBV19